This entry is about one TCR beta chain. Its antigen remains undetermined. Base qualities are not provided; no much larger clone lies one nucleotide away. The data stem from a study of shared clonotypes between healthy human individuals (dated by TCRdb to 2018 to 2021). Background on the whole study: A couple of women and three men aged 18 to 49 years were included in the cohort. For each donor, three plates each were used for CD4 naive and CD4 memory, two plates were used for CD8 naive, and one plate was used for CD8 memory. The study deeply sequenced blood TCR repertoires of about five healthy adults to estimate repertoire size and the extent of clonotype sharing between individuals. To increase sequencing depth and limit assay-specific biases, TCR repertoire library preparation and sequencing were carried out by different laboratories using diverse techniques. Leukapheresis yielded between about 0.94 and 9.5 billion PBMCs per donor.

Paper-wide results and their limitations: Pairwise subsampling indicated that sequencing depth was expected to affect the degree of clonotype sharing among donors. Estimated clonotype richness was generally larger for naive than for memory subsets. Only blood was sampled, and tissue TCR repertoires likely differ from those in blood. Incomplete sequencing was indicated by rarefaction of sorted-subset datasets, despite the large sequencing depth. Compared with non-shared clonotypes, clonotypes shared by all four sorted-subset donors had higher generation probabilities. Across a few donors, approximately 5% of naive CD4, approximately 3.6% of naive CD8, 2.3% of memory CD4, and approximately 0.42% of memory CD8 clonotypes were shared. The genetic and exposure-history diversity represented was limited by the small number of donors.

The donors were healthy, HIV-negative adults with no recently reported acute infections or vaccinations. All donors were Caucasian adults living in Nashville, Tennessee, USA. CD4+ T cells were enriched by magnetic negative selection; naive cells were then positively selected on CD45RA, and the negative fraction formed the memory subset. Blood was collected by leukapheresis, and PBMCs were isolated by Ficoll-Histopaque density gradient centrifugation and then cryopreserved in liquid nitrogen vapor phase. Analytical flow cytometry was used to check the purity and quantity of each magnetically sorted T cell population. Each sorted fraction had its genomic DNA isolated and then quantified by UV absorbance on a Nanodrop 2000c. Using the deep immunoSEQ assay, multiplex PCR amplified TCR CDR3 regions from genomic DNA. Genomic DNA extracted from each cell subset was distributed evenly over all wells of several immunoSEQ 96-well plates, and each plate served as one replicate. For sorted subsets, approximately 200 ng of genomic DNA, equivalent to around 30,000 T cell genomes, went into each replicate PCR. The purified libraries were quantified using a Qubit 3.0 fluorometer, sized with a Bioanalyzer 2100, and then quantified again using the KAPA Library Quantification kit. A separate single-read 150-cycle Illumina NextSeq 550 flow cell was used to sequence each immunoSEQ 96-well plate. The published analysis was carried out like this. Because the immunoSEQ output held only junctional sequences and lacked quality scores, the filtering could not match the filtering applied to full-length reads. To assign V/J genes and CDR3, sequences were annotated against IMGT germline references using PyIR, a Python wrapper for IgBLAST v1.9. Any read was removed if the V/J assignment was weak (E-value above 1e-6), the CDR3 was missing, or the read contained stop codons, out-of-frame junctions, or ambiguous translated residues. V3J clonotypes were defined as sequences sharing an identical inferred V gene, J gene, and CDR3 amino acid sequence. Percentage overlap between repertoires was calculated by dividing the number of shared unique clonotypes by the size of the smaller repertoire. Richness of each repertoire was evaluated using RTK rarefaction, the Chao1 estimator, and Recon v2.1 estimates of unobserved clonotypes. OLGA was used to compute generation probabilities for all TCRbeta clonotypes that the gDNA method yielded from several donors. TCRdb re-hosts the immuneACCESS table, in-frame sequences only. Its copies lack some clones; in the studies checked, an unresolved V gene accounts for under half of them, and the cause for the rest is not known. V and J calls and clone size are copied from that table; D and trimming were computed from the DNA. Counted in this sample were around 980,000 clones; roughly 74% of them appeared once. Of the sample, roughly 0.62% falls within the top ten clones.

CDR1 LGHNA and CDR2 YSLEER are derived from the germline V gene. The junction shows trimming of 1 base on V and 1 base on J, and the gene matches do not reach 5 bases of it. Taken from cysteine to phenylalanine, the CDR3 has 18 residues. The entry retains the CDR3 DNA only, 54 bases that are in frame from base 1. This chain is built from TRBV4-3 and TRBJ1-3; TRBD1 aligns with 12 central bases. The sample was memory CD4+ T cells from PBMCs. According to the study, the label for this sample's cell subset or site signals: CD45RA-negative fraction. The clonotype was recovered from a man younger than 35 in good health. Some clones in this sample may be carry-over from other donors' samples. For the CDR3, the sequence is CASSQVPGQGASGNTIYF. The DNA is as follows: TGCGCCAGCAGCCAAGTTCCGGGACAGGGGGCATCTGGAAACACCATATATTTT.